One sample yielded the 2 T cell receptor beta chains listed below, sequenced in a study of CD4 T cells in relation to SARS-CoV-2 and coronaviruses. Clones were read by immunoSEQ multiplex PCR, and TCRdb kept only the in-frame ones, dropping some. The sample lists 68,000 or so clones; 85% to 95% were seen once. Unexposed donor CD4+ T cells date from about 2011-2019, before the COVID-19 pandemic. Input material: naive CD4+ T cells from PBMCs. Described subset: naive CD4+ T cells isolated by negative enrichment. These receptors were obtained from a human donor in good health.

The J gene is TRBJ1-6, the V gene TRBV2; TRBD1 matches 8 bases. Germline CDR1 and CDR2: SNHLY and FYNNEI. V gave up 8 bases and J gave up 7 bases; unmatched junction bases: 7. This CDR3 is 14 amino acids long. CDR3 residues: CASRAGQGNSPLHF. CDR3 bases: TGTGCCAGCCGTGCTGGACAGGGAAATTCACCCCTCCACTTT.

This chain uses TRBV18 with TRBJ1-5; D might be TRBD1 (6 bases). V shed 1 base and J shed 0 bases, with 7 bases lying between them. Germline V gene lookup returns CDR1 KGHSH and CDR2 LQKENI. The CDR3 is made up of 15 amino acids. The CDR3 DNA reads as TGTGCCAGCTCACCACAAGGGGGTAGCAATCAGCCCCAGCATTTT. Amino acid sequence: CASSPQGGSNQPQHF.